Following are 26 T cell receptor beta chains from one sample sequenced in a study of T-cell memory formation after mild COVID-19. TCRdb processed the 5' RACE reads anew with MiXCR; each CDR3 protein has one entry. The data hold approximately 480,000 distinct CDR3 sequences, with about 20% observed a single time. The sample was PBMCs or a T cell subset sorted from them (not recorded which). Receptor source: an adult woman who had mild COVID-19 (a few samples of this study predate the infection). Cell type and time point are not known.

This clonotype was seen many times. This chain joins TRBV4-2 and TRBJ1-4, with TRBD1 identical over 7 bases. With 1 base clipped from V and 4 bases from J, the junction kept 6 bases outside the gene matches. The CDR3 runs to 16 residues. Germline loops: CDR1 LGHNA, CDR2 YNFKEQ. The CDR3 sequence is CASSQAAQGNNEKLFF. In DNA form, the CDR3 reads TGTGCCAGCAGCCAAGCCGCACAGGGGAATAATGAAAAACTGTTTTTT.

This clonotype has only a few counts. The J gene is TRBJ2-1, the V gene TRBV20-1; the D gene is possibly TRBD2 (6 bases). Per germline, CDR1 DFQATT and CDR2 SNEGSKA (reference sequence). This CDR3 contains 15 residues. V lost 2 bases, J lost 6 bases, and 17 bases lay in between. CDR3 region: CSARPLGGKFNEQFF. DNA for the CDR3: TGCAGTGCTAGACCACTGGGCGGGAAATTCAATGAGCAGTTCTTC.

V and J are TRBV24-1 and TRBJ1-5, with 7 nucleotides matching TRBD1. Trimming cost V 4 bases and J 4 bases; bases outside gene matches: 6. In germline, CDR1 is KGHDR, CDR2 SFDVKD. The CDR3 contains 15 residues. Here the CDR3 DNA reads TGTGCCACCAGTGACCCCCGGACAGGTAATCAGCCCCAGCATTTT. Protein product: CATSDPRTGNQPQHF.

The table lists this clonotype with a few counts. The chain recombines TRBV12-3 or TRBV12-4 with TRBJ2-7; perhaps TRBD1 as D (6 bases). The V end was cut by 2 bases, the J end by 3 bases, with 8 bases between. This CDR3 has 13 amino acids. The CDR3 region is CASSLQGIYEQYF. The CDR3 coding sequence is TGTGCCAGCAGTTTACAGGGGATCTACGAGCAGTACTTC.

About this clonotype: The junction does not match germline at one end; this may be a read error. V is TRBV20-1 and J is TRBJ2-1; 9 bases agree with TRBD2. Germline CDR1 is DFQATT and CDR2 is SNEGSKA (reference sequence). This CDR3 has 15 residues. As DNA, the CDR3 is TGCAGTGCCAGAGGGCCTAGCGGGGTTTACAATGAGCAGTTCTTC. Protein product: CSARGPSGVYNEQFF.

This rearrangement joins TRBV6-5 to TRBJ1-5; a possible D gene is TRBD1 (5 bases). Germline V gene data show CDR1 as MNHEY and CDR2 as SVGAGI. Trimming stripped 9 bases from V and 3 bases from J, with 18 bases between. The CDR3 is 15 residues long. The CDR3 here is CASRGRGGINQPQHF. CDR3 nucleotides: TGTGCCAGTAGAGGACGGGGCGGAATCAATCAGCCCCAGCATTTT.

This chain joins TRBV5-1 and TRBJ2-1, with D possibly matching TRBD2 (5 bases). Germline loops: CDR1 SGHRS, CDR2 YFSETQ. The length of the CDR3 is 14 residues. V gave up 7 bases and J gave up 2 bases, with 13 bases separating them. The CDR3 sequence: CASAVPGTYNEQFF. CDR3 coding DNA: TGCGCCAGCGCTGTCCCGGGGACCTACAATGAGCAGTTCTTC.

This clonotype was detected only a few times. This chain joins TRBV6-5 and TRBJ2-1; 16 nucleotides agree with TRBD2. V trimming: 2 bases; J trimming: 2 bases; junction bases outside the gene matches: 0. Per the germline V gene, CDR1 is MNHEY and CDR2 is SVGAGI. The CDR3 length is 17 residues. CDR3 sequence reads: CASSYGTSGGAYNEQFF. CDR3 coding DNA: TGTGCCAGCAGTTACGGGACTAGCGGGGGGGCCTACAATGAGCAGTTCTTC.

This clonotype was counted between two and nine times. This chain uses TRBV9 with TRBJ2-1, with 7 bases lining up with TRBD1. Germline V gene sequence: CDR1 SGDLS, CDR2 YYNGEE. CDR3 length: 16 amino acids. The V segment lost 3 bases and the J segment 0 bases; nucleotides outside the gene matches: 6. The CDR3: CASSGGQLSSYNEQFF. The CDR3 DNA reads as TGTGCCAGCAGCGGGGGACAGCTGAGCTCCTACAATGAGCAGTTCTTC.

The rearrangement links TRBV12-3 or TRBV12-4 to TRBJ2-2, with D hard to call. The germline V and J ends were trimmed by 6 bases and 6 bases, with 17 bases remaining between them. The CDR3 contains 15 residues. The CDR3 loop reads CASSLRSRMAGELFF. As DNA, the CDR3 is TGTGCCAGCAGCCTCAGATCGAGGATGGCCGGGGAGCTGTTTTTT.

This clonotype was recorded once. The V gene is TRBV30, the J gene TRBJ2-3, with D perhaps TRBD2 (6 bases). CDR1 is GTSNPN and CDR2 is SVGIG in the germline V gene (reference sequence). The CDR3 has 12 residues. V lost 2 bases and J 4 bases, leaving 7 bases between the germline ends. The CDR3 sequence is CAWSTGADTQYF. CDR3 DNA sequence: TGTGCCTGGAGTACGGGGGCAGATACGCAGTATTTT.

This clonotype has a count of ten or more. CDR3 nucleotide sequence: TGTGCCAGCAGCCAGCCCGGGGACCCCGGCAGCGAGCAGTACTTC. Encoded protein: CASSQPGDPGSEQYF. The chain carries TRBV4-2 and TRBJ2-7; D possibly uses TRBD1 or TRBD2 (5 bases each). Per the germline V gene, CDR1 is LGHNA and CDR2 is YNFKEQ. This CDR3 contains 15 residues. V was cut by 3 bases and J by 6 bases, with 18 bases left in between.

V usage is TRBV23-1 and J usage is TRBJ2-7, with unresolved D. TRBV23-1 is noted as an ORF with a role that remains uncertain. The CDR3 has 14 amino acids. The V end lost 9 bases, the J end lost 0 bases, and 15 bases lay between the germline ends. In DNA, the CDR3 is TGCGCCAGATTTAGGGTCGGCAGCTCCTACGAGCAGTACTTC. Its translation: CARFRVGSSYEQYF.

In its sample, this clonotype was seen many times. The V call is TRBV24-1, the J call TRBJ1-2, with D maybe TRBD1 (5 bases). Trimming shortened V by 2 bases and J by 4 bases, and 13 bases separated the two germline ends. From germline, CDR1 is KGHDR and CDR2 SFDVKD. The CDR3 extends over 15 amino acids. CDR3 coding DNA: TGTGCCACCAGTGATTCCGGGACCGAGCGCTATGGCTACACCTTC. This gives the protein CATSDSGTERYGYTF.

This chain connects TRBV4-2 to TRBJ2-7, with D possibly TRBD2 on 5 matching bases. The CDR3 runs 14 residues. CDR1 LGHNA and CDR2 YNFKEQ come from the germline V gene. V lost 1 base and J lost 3, with 10 bases in between. The CDR3 sequence: CASSQGLSHYEQYF. Written as DNA, the CDR3 is TGTGCCAGCAGCCAAGGACTATCCCACTACGAGCAGTACTTC.

This clonotype was seen repeatedly, ten times or more. This chain uses TRBV5-1 with TRBJ1-2, with 7 bases matching TRBD1. This CDR3 has 13 amino acids. In germline, CDR1 is SGHRS, CDR2 YFSETQ. The V segment lost 4 bases and the J segment 6 bases; nucleotides outside the gene matches: 6. CDR3 DNA: TGCGCCAGCAGCGAGGGGGCAGCGGATGGCTACACCTTC. Protein sequence: CASSEGAADGYTF.

This clonotype was seen repeatedly, ten times or more. The V call is TRBV20-1, the J call TRBJ1-2; a weak D match, TRBD1 (6 bases). V was trimmed by 6 bases and J by 1 base, leaving 21 bases between them. Germline loops: CDR1 DFQATT, CDR2 SNEGSKA (reference sequence). CDR3 length: 16 residues. DNA for the CDR3: TGCAGTGCAATACAGGGCTCCCGTGTCCTTAACTATGGCTACACCTTC. Translation: CSAIQGSRVLNYGYTF.

Many counts were recorded for this clonotype. V is TRBV5-5 and J is TRBJ2-1; D is ambiguous. This CDR3 has 12 residues. Trimming left V 4 bases short and J 6 bases short, with 8 bases between. Germline V CDR1 and CDR2: SGHKS, YYEKEE (reference sequence). CDR3 nucleotides: TGTGCCAGCAGCGAACTGTCCAATGAGCAGTTCTTC. This codes for CASSELSNEQFF.

The V call is TRBV15, the J call TRBJ2-3; D possibly corresponds to TRBD1 (6 bases). The CDR3 has 15 amino acids. In germline, CDR1 is LNHNV, CDR2 YYDKDF (reference sequence). V was clipped by 1 base and J by 4 bases, with 12 bases between them. CDR3 residues: CATSRGGQGSDTQYF. The CDR3 region has the DNA TGTGCCACCAGCAGAGGGGGGCAGGGGTCAGATACGCAGTATTTT.

The V call is TRBV24-1, the J call TRBJ2-3; D remains unclear. V lost 4 bases and J lost 5, with 9 bases in between. This CDR3 region has 13 residues. Germline assignment: CDR1 KGHDR and CDR2 SFDVKD. CDR3: CATSDPTVDTQYF. The DNA for the CDR3 is TGTGCCACCAGTGACCCCACGGTAGATACGCAGTATTTT.

V and J are TRBV28 and TRBJ1-1; no definite D call. There are 13 residues in the CDR3. Trimming stripped 7 bases from V and 4 bases from J, with 13 bases between. Germline V CDR1 and CDR2: MDHEN, SYDVKM. CDR3 sequence: CASIPLVGTEAFF. The CDR3 nucleotides are TGTGCCAGCATTCCGTTGGTTGGCACTGAAGCTTTCTTT.

A single count supports this clonotype. The chain carries TRBV20-1 and TRBJ2-3; D not certain. This CDR3 has 13 amino acids. Per the germline V gene, CDR1 is DFQATT and CDR2 is SNEGSKA (reference sequence). V lost 6 bases and J 0 bases, leaving 10 bases between the germline ends. The CDR3 loop is CSARVPSTDTQYF. For the CDR3, the DNA is TGCAGTGCACGGGTCCCCAGCACAGATACGCAGTATTTT.

V gene TRBV29-1 combines with J gene TRBJ2-2; TRBD1 agrees at 9 bases. Trimming cost V 6 bases and J 4 bases; bases outside gene matches: 9. The length of the CDR3 is 15 residues. Germline V CDR1 and CDR2: SQVTM, ANQGSEA. The CDR3 nucleotides are TGCAGCGTAGGGACAGGGACCGGCGGCACCGGGGAGCTGTTTTTT. The encoded protein is CSVGTGTGGTGELFF.

The V call is TRBV27, the J call TRBJ2-7; 10 nucleotides align to TRBD2. CDR1 is MNHEY and CDR2 is SMNVEV in the germline V gene (reference sequence). This CDR3 has 15 residues. V lost 7 bases to trimming and J lost 0 bases; unmatched junction nucleotides: 6. This chain's CDR3 is CASTLSGGASYEQYF. In nucleotides, the CDR3 is TGTGCCAGCACCTTAAGCGGGGGGGCCTCCTACGAGCAGTACTTC.

This chain joins TRBV11-2 and TRBJ2-3, with a tentative D call TRBD2 (6 bases). The CDR3 has 14 amino acids. Trimming shortened V by 4 bases and J by 2 bases, and 10 bases separated the two germline ends. Germline lookup yields CDR1 SGHAT and CDR2 FQNNGV. CDR3 loop: CASSSWDFTDTQYF. Written as DNA, the CDR3 is TGTGCCAGCAGCTCCTGGGACTTCACAGATACGCAGTATTTT.

The genes are TRBV4-1 and TRBJ2-7, with 10 bases identical to TRBD1. CDR3 size: 16 residues. Trimming removed 3 bases from V and 3 bases from J; junction bases left unmatched: 8. CDR1 is MGHRA and CDR2 is YSYEKL in the germline V gene. CDR3 DNA: TGCGCCAGCAGCCACCCCGGACAGGGGGTTAACTACGAGCAGTACTTC. Translating gives CASSHPGQGVNYEQYF.